The entry that follows covers one TCR beta chain sequence. These data belong to a study of blood T cell repertoires in COVID-19. For the study at large: T cells, B-cell-depleted T cells, or PBMCs provided the cDNA or gDNA that served as material.

The CDR3 has 13 residues. V lost 3 bases and J lost 6; bases outside the gene matches: 4. The germline gives CDR1 MDHEN, CDR2 SYDVKM. Profiling relied on immunoSEQ multiplex PCR, and the TCRdb table lists in-frame clones only, not all of them. The sample includes over 300,000 clones, roughly 85% of them seen just once. Material: peripheral blood. The chain recombines TRBV28 with TRBJ1-1; 7 nucleotides match TRBD1. This receptor was taken from a human donor in a cohort sampled during active COVID-19. The CDR3 region has the DNA TGTGCCAGCAGTTTCTCGCAGGGGGCTGAAGCTTTCTTT. It encodes CASSFSQGAEAFF.